These T cell receptor beta chains were read from a single sample in a study of response to subunit inactivated influenza vaccine. MiXCR was run by TCRdb on the RT-PCR reads, yielding one entry per CDR3 protein. The table shows roughly 710,000 distinct CDR3 sequences, with less than 15% occurring only once. Sequenced material: PBMCs from blood, taken 14 days before vaccination. The receptors come from a man aged 50 to 60 who received an inactivated influenza vaccine. The CDR3 runs from the conserved cysteine through the conserved F or W. The D gene is left open where the match is weak. Only part of the rows carry a size: once, few, many, or a class if the clone is expanded.

v_gene: TRBV5-1; abundance: many; d_gene: TRBD2; j_gene: TRBJ2-2; CDR3aa: CASSPPSSGGPFGELFF; CDR3nt: TGCGCCAGCAGCCCACCCTCTAGCGGGGGGCCTTTCGGGGAGCTGTTTTTT
v_gene: TRBV27; abundance: few; d_gene: .; j_gene: TRBJ2-3; CDR3aa: CASRALAPDTQYF; CDR3nt: TGTGCCAGCAGAGCGCTGGCCCCAGATACGCAGTATTTT
v_gene: TRBV12-3/TRBV12-4; abundance: .; d_gene: TRBD1; j_gene: TRBJ2-5; CDR3aa: CASSQPGQGAETQYF; CDR3nt: TGTGCCAGCAGTCAACCGGGACAGGGGGCGGAGACCCAGTACTTC
v_gene: TRBV20-1; abundance: .; d_gene: .; j_gene: TRBJ2-7; CDR3aa: CSARDSIDSYEQYF; CDR3nt: TGCAGTGCTAGAGACAGTATTGACTCCTACGAGCAGTACTTC
v_gene: TRBV6-2/TRBV6-3; abundance: .; d_gene: TRBD2; j_gene: TRBJ2-7; CDR3aa: CASVISSGRLTEQYF; CDR3nt: TGTGCCAGCGTCATATCTAGCGGGAGATTAACCGAGCAGTACTTC
v_gene: TRBV16; abundance: .; d_gene: .; j_gene: TRBJ2-3; CDR3aa: CASSPNLQVTTDTQYF; CDR3nt: TGTGCCAGCAGCCCGAACCTACAGGTAACCACAGATACGCAGTATTTT
v_gene: TRBV5-5; abundance: .; d_gene: .; j_gene: TRBJ2-2; CDR3aa: CASSFGPGTTGELFF; CDR3nt: TGTGCCAGCAGCTTTGGCCCGGGGACGACCGGGGAGCTGTTTTTT
v_gene: TRBV4-2; abundance: few; d_gene: .; j_gene: TRBJ1-1; CDR3aa: CASSQDFPGDTEAFF; CDR3nt: TGTGCCAGCAGCCAAGATTTCCCGGGAGACACTGAAGCTTTCTTT
v_gene: TRBV10-3; abundance: .; d_gene: .; j_gene: TRBJ1-2; CDR3aa: CAISDSGWDYGYTF; CDR3nt: TGTGCCATCAGTGACTCAGGGTGGGACTATGGCTACACCTTC
v_gene: TRBV25-1; abundance: .; d_gene: TRBD1; j_gene: TRBJ2-3; CDR3aa: CASSAYDRGHIDTQYF; CDR3nt: TGTGCCAGCAGTGCCTACGACAGGGGGCATATAGATACGCAGTATTTT
v_gene: TRBV5-4; abundance: few; d_gene: TRBD2; j_gene: TRBJ2-1; CDR3aa: CASSLGLAGAVGNEQFF; CDR3nt: TGTGCCAGCAGCTTGGGACTAGCGGGAGCGGTAGGGAATGAGCAGTTCTTC
v_gene: TRBV29-1; abundance: many; d_gene: TRBD1; j_gene: TRBJ2-1; CDR3aa: CSIGQGLIGNEQFF; CDR3nt: TGCAGCATAGGACAGGGGCTAATCGGCAATGAGCAGTTCTTC
v_gene: TRBV7-8; abundance: few; d_gene: TRBD1; j_gene: TRBJ1-5; CDR3aa: CASRIVGQVRTRNQPQHF; CDR3nt: TGTGCCAGCCGGATCGTCGGACAGGTCCGTACACGAAATCAGCCCCAGCATTTT
v_gene: TRBV12-3/TRBV12-4; abundance: many; d_gene: TRBD2; j_gene: TRBJ2-1; CDR3aa: CASTPGTSGNNEQFF; CDR3nt: TGTGCCAGCACACCCGGGACTAGCGGGAATAATGAGCAGTTCTTC
v_gene: TRBV6-1; abundance: few; d_gene: .; j_gene: TRBJ1-2; CDR3aa: CASSAGTSYGYTF; CDR3nt: TGTGCCAGCAGTGCCGGGACATCTTATGGCTACACCTTC
v_gene: TRBV5-1; abundance: .; d_gene: TRBD1; j_gene: TRBJ1-5; CDR3aa: CASSLDLGGGQPQHF; CDR3nt: TGCGCCAGCAGCTTGGATCTAGGGGGCGGCCAGCCCCAGCATTTT
v_gene: TRBV19; abundance: .; d_gene: TRBD2; j_gene: TRBJ2-2; CDR3aa: CASSIPRLAGSTGELFF; CDR3nt: TGTGCCAGTAGTATACCCCGGCTAGCGGGAAGCACCGGGGAGCTGTTTTTT
v_gene: TRBV5-1; abundance: many; d_gene: .; j_gene: TRBJ2-5; CDR3aa: CASSGGTAKETQYF; CDR3nt: TGCGCCAGCAGCGGAGGGACTGCGAAAGAGACCCAGTACTTC
v_gene: TRBV6-1; abundance: few; d_gene: .; j_gene: TRBJ1-5; CDR3aa: CASSPPRVSNQPQHF; CDR3nt: TGTGCCAGCAGCCCGCCGAGAGTTAGCAATCAGCCCCAGCATTTT
v_gene: TRBV2; abundance: few; d_gene: .; j_gene: TRBJ2-5; CDR3aa: CASAWRQRGTQYF; CDR3nt: TGTGCCAGCGCCTGGAGGCAGAGAGGGACCCAGTACTTC
v_gene: TRBV7-9; abundance: .; d_gene: TRBD1; j_gene: TRBJ1-2; CDR3aa: CASSSAGGIGYTF; CDR3nt: TGTGCCAGCAGCTCAGCAGGGGGCATCGGCTACACCTTC
v_gene: TRBV11-1; abundance: once; d_gene: .; j_gene: TRBJ2-6; CDR3aa: CASSPPGVSSGANVLTF; CDR3nt: TGTGCCAGCAGCCCCCCAGGCGTCAGCTCTGGGGCCAACGTCCTGACTTTC
v_gene: TRBV29-1; abundance: many; d_gene: .; j_gene: TRBJ2-1; CDR3aa: CSVGGISRNEQFF; CDR3nt: TGCAGCGTTGGAGGGATTTCCAGAAATGAGCAGTTCTTC
v_gene: TRBV12-5; abundance: many; d_gene: TRBD2; j_gene: TRBJ2-3; CDR3aa: CASGLETLAGAVTDTQYF; CDR3nt: TGTGCTAGTGGTTTAGAGACGTTAGCGGGAGCGGTGACAGATACGCAGTATTTT
v_gene: TRBV7-9; abundance: .; d_gene: .; j_gene: TRBJ2-3; CDR3aa: CASSLYPGVRDTQYF; CDR3nt: TGTGCCAGCAGCTTATATCCGGGGGTCAGGGATACGCAGTATTTT
v_gene: TRBV4-3; abundance: .; d_gene: .; j_gene: TRBJ1-2; CDR3aa: CASSQVIGSRVGGYTF; CDR3nt: TGCGCCAGCAGCCAAGTAATCGGGTCTCGGGTCGGGGGCTACACCTTC